The following is a T cell receptor (beta chain) sequence with its context. The antigen remains unidentified. CDR1 is SGHTA, CDR2 FQGNSA, per germline. Trimming shortened V by 5 bases and J by 2 bases, and 15 bases separated the two germline ends. CDR3 length equals 15 residues. The sample belongs to a study of OX40 agonist ivuxolimab in advanced cancers. About the research overall: An agonistic human IgG2 monoclonal antibody against OX40 (CD134) was given. Points from the study as a whole: Relative to CD4+, CD8+ T cells held more expanded clones on average.

TCRdb's copy holds only in-frame clones and misses some; the assay was immunoSEQ multiplex PCR. The table includes tens of thousands of clones, roughly nine tenths detected once. V usage is TRBV7-2 and J usage is TRBJ2-5; tentative D call: TRBD1 (5 bases). The receptor's source is an adult with an advanced solid tumor such as melanoma, head and neck, liver or kidney cancer. The sample was CD4+ or CD8+ T cells sorted from blood, taken in a trial of the OX40 agonist ivuxolimab. CDR3 loop: CASSPTGRTQETQYF. CDR3 sequence (DNA): TGTGCCAGCAGCCCAACAGGCCGAACTCAAGAGACCCAGTACTTC.